The 16 T cell receptor beta chains in this list originate from one sample, sequenced in a study of CD8+ T cells in alopecia areata. Once RNA had been extracted, it was reverse transcribed into cDNA to act as the sequencing template. Method: immunoSEQ multiplex PCR; TCRdb's copy keeps in-frame clones and lacks some. The sample has about 210,000 clones; less than 45% are singletons. The treatment denotes: oral pan-JAK inhibitor, 5-10 mg twice daily. Sequenced here: CD4+ T cells sorted from blood, sampled at approximately week 39, from a patient treated with tofacitinib. These receptors all stem from a human donor with alopecia areata.

The V and J genes are TRBV29-1 and TRBJ1-3, with no clear D. The CDR3 totals 15 residues. Germline V lookup: CDR1 SQVTM, CDR2 ANQGSEA. V lost 4 bases to trimming and J lost 1 base, with 14 bases between them. CDR3 protein: CSVALTTVSGNTIYF. In DNA, the CDR3 is TGCAGCGTTGCCCTTACGACGGTTTCTGGAAACACCATATATTTT.

The J gene is TRBJ2-1, the V gene TRBV2; 13 bases agree with TRBD2. This CDR3 has 15 residues. Per the germline V gene, CDR1 is SNHLY and CDR2 is FYNNEI. The trim removed 6 bases at V and 6 bases at J, leaving 5 bases unmatched. The CDR3 DNA sequence: TGTGCCAGCAGGACCGGACTAGCGGGAGTCAATGAGCAGTTCTTC. It is translated as CASRTGLAGVNEQFF.

This chain uses TRBV15 with TRBJ2-5; D is possibly TRBD2 (5 bases). The ends were cut back, 0 bases at V and 1 base at J, with 9 bases in the middle. The CDR3 covers 15 residues. Germline V gene data show CDR1 as LNHNV and CDR2 as YYDKDF (reference sequence). CDR3 sequence: CATSRELVRQETQYF. The CDR3 DNA reads TGTGCCACCAGCAGAGAACTAGTCCGCCAAGAGACCCAGTACTTC. Combining the CDR3 with reference TRBV15 and TRBJ2-5 gives the whole variable domain DAMVIQNPRYQVTQFGKPVTLSCSQTLNHNVMYWYQQKSSQAPKLLFHYYDKDFNNEADTPDNFQSRRPNTSFCFLDIRSPGLGDTAMYLCATSRELVRQETQYFGPGTRLLVL.

J is TRBJ2-5 and V is TRBV25-1; 12 nucleotides align to TRBD2. Germline CDR1 reads MGHDK; CDR2 reads SYGVNS. CDR3 length equals 14 residues. V gave up 6 bases and J gave up 5 bases; unmatched junction bases: 4. The CDR3 nucleotides read TGTGCCAGCAGGACTAGCGGGAGTAGGGAGACCCAGTACTTC. Amino acids: CASRTSGSRETQYF.

V and J are TRBV4-2 and TRBJ2-3, with 14 nucleotides matching TRBD2. Germline V lookup: CDR1 LGHNA, CDR2 YNFKEQ. The CDR3 runs to 16 residues. The ends lost 3 bases at V and 6 bases at J; junction bases unmatched: 5. Here the CDR3 DNA reads TGTGCCAGCAGCCAGGACGGGACTAGCGGGAGTGATACGCAGTATTTT. Protein product: CASSQDGTSGSDTQYF.

This sequence joins TRBV5-1 and TRBJ2-5; D call uncertain. The V end was cut by 4 bases, the J end by 2 bases, with 9 bases between. Germline CDR1 is SGHRS and CDR2 is YFSETQ. This CDR3 comprises 13 residues. The CDR3 spells CASSDTVQETQYF. For the CDR3, the DNA is TGCGCCAGCAGCGACACAGTACAAGAGACCCAGTACTTC.

The CDR3, as DNA: TGTGCCAGCAGCTTTGTGCCGGCAGATACGCAGTATTTT. Protein sequence: CASSFVPADTQYF. V and J are TRBV7-3 and TRBJ2-3; D gene unclear. Germline V gene data show CDR1 as SGHTA and CDR2 as FQGTGA. The CDR3 is made up of 13 amino acids. Trimming shortened V by 3 bases and J by 4 bases, and 8 bases separated the two germline ends.

The rearrangement joins TRBV30 to TRBJ2-5; TRBD2 matches at 13 bases. Germline CDR1 reads GTSNPN; CDR2 reads SVGIG (reference sequence). Trimming removed 5 bases from V and 6 bases from J; junction bases left unmatched: 9. This CDR3 has 15 residues. The CDR3: CAWGSGGLAGQTQYF. Written as DNA, the CDR3 is TGTGCCTGGGGCTCAGGGGGACTAGCGGGACAGACCCAGTACTTC. Variable domain in full (rest from reference TRBV30 and TRBJ2-5): SQTIHQWPATLVQPVGSPLSLECTVEGTSNPNLYWYRQAAGRGLQLLFYSVGIGQISSEVPQNLSASRPQDRQFILSSKKLLLSDSGFYLCAWGSGGLAGQTQYFGPGTRLLVL.

This clone was recorded a few times. V gene TRBV7-2 combines with J gene TRBJ2-7; the D is unclear. Trimming removed 5 bases at V and 2 bases at J, with 10 bases between. This CDR3 is 13 amino acids long. Germline assignment: CDR1 SGHTA and CDR2 FQGNSA. CDR3 region: CASSAYSTYEQYF. CDR3 DNA sequence: TGTGCCAGCAGCGCTTACTCCACCTACGAGCAGTACTTC.

The rearrangement links TRBV6-5 to TRBJ1-4; D is ambiguous. This CDR3 comprises 11 residues. From germline, CDR1 is MNHEY and CDR2 SVGAGI. Trimming cost V 2 bases and J 7 bases, with 2 bases left between them. The CDR3 here is CASSYGEKLFF. The CDR3 bases are TGTGCCAGCAGTTACGGTGAAAAACTGTTTTTT.

The rearrangement joins TRBV29-1 to TRBJ2-1; 8 bases fit TRBD2. Per germline, CDR1 SQVTM and CDR2 ANQGSEA. CDR3 length equals 14 residues. The V segment lost 4 bases and the J segment 2 bases; nucleotides outside the gene matches: 4. Here the CDR3 DNA reads TGCAGCGTTGTCACTAGCGGTACCTACAATGAGCAGTTCTTC. Residues: CSVVTSGTYNEQFF.

CDR3 in amino acids: CASSQDPGGFSYEQYF. The CDR3 bases are TGTGCCAGCAGCCAAGATCCAGGGGGTTTTTCCTACGAGCAGTACTTC. The chain couples TRBV4-2 to TRBJ2-7, with 7 bases matching TRBD1. The germline V gene has CDR1 LGHNA and CDR2 YNFKEQ. The J segment lost 1 base and the V segment lost 0 bases, leaving 6 bases of the junction unmatched. CDR3 size: 16 residues.

The V and J genes are TRBV10-3 and TRBJ2-2; D call uncertain. V lost 8 bases and J 3 bases, leaving 13 bases between the germline ends. The CDR3 has 14 residues. Germline assignment: CDR1 ENHRY and CDR2 SYGVKD. The CDR3 here is CAISPPRDTGELFF. CDR3 nucleotides: TGTGCCATCTCCCCCCCCCGCGACACCGGGGAGCTGTTTTTT.

This CDR3 reads CASSEDVIAGGNEQFF. The CDR3 coding sequence is TGTGCCAGCAGTGAAGATGTGATAGCGGGAGGTAATGAGCAGTTCTTC. The chain carries TRBV25-1 and TRBJ2-1; 10 positions match TRBD2. This CDR3 contains 16 residues. Germline CDR1 reads MGHDK; CDR2 reads SYGVNS. The V and J ends lost 2 bases and 7 bases, in that order; junction bases with no gene match: 8.

In nucleotides, the CDR3 is TGCGCCAGCAGTCAATCGCCACAGGGGGCGAAGACCCAGTACTTC. This codes for CASSQSPQGAKTQYF. The V gene is TRBV23-1, the J gene TRBJ2-5, with 9 positions matching TRBD1. TRBV23-1 is designated an ORF whose function remains uncertain. V dropped 0 bases and J dropped 6; count of bases not matched to a gene: 5. The CDR3 loop spans 15 amino acids.

The rearrangement joins TRBV5-1 to TRBJ2-1; 10 bases are shared with TRBD2. The CDR3 is 14 amino acids. Losses at the gene ends were 6 bases for V and 9 bases for J; bases not matched to a gene: 9. Germline V CDR1 and CDR2: SGHRS, YFSETQ. This CDR3 is CASTPLAGVSEQFF. CDR3 DNA sequence: TGCGCCAGCACCCCTCTAGCGGGAGTAAGTGAGCAGTTCTTC.